A single sample gave rise to the 10 T cell receptor beta chains below, sequenced in a study of shared clonotypes between healthy human individuals. Only in-frame clones appear in the TCRdb table, and some are missing; sequencing was by immunoSEQ multiplex PCR. The sample has about 470,000 clones; roughly 83% are singletons. Sequences were obtained from PBMCs. The receptors were sampled from a woman in her thirties or forties in good health. Some clones in this sample may be carry-over from other donors' samples.

This clone was counted between two and nine times. This chain joins TRBV7-9 and TRBJ1-4; no reliable D call. The CDR3 has 16 residues. The V end was cut by 0 bases, the J end by 4 bases, with 12 bases between. Germline assignment: CDR1 SEHNR and CDR2 FQNEAQ (reference sequence). Here the CDR3 reads CASSLAFSHLNEKLFF. The CDR3 nucleotides are TGTGCCAGCAGCTTAGCGTTCAGTCACCTTAATGAAAAACTGTTTTTT.

The chain uses TRBV9 and TRBJ2-2; 8 positions agree with TRBD1. The junction had 9 bases not matched to a gene; V was cut back by 4 bases and J by 4 bases. Germline CDR1 reads SGDLS; CDR2 reads YYNGEE. This CDR3 contains 16 residues. The CDR3 DNA sequence: TGTGCCAGCAGCTCCCTTCAGACAGGGGCCACCGGGGAGCTGTTTTTT. Translation gives CASSSLQTGATGELFF.

The V call is TRBV4-3, the J call TRBJ1-1; possibly TRBD1 for D (5 bases). V was trimmed by 6 bases and J by 3 bases, leaving 14 bases between them. CDR3 length equals 14 residues. CDR1 LGHNA and CDR2 YSLEER come from the germline V gene. The CDR3: CASRAGTLHTEAFF. The DNA for the CDR3 is TGCGCCAGCAGGGCCGGGACCCTGCACACTGAAGCTTTCTTT.

The chain recombines TRBV4-1 with TRBJ1-1, with no clear D. The CDR3 has 17 amino acids. Germline CDR1 is MGHRA and CDR2 is YSYEKL. V was shortened by 3 bases and J by 0 bases, with 17 bases between the two germline ends. In DNA form, the CDR3 reads TGCGCCAGCAGCCACGCCCGGATTGGAAACCTGAACACTGAAGCTTTCTTT. It translates to CASSHARIGNLNTEAFF.

The chain is built from TRBV7-8 and TRBJ2-7; the D gene is possibly TRBD1 (6 bases). The CDR3 length is 14 residues. V was trimmed by 5 bases and J by 3 bases, leaving 14 bases between them. Germline CDR1 reads SGHVS; CDR2 reads FQNEAQ. CDR3 in amino acids: CASSPTGTNYEQYF. In nucleotides, the CDR3 is TGTGCCAGCAGCCCGACCGGGACAAACTACGAGCAGTACTTC.

The chain has TRBV11-2 and TRBJ1-2; a weak D match, TRBD1 (6 bases). Trimming took off 5 bases at V and 4 bases at J, with 14 bases between the two ends. The germline gives CDR1 SGHAT, CDR2 FQNNGV. This CDR3 region has 14 residues. CDR3 bases: TGTGCCAGCAGCCTAACTACAGGGACCTATGGCTACACCTTC. Encoded protein: CASSLTTGTYGYTF.

A single count supports this clone. This sequence joins TRBV28 and TRBJ2-3; 8 bases agree with TRBD2. Germline CDR1 reads MDHEN; CDR2 reads SYDVKM. The CDR3 length is 13 residues. The J segment lost 5 bases and the V segment lost 9 bases, leaving 7 bases of the junction unmatched. The CDR3 protein is CASEREGVDTQYF. CDR3 bases: TGTGCCAGTGAACGGGAGGGGGTAGATACGCAGTATTTT.

V and J are TRBV6-1 and TRBJ2-1; D ambiguous. Per the germline V gene, CDR1 is MNHNS and CDR2 is SASEGT. Trimming shortened V by 1 base and J by 8 bases, and 12 bases separated the two germline ends. The CDR3 covers 14 residues. Here the CDR3 reads CASSEGNYVYEQFF. The CDR3 coding sequence is TGTGCCAGCAGTGAAGGGAATTATGTTTATGAGCAGTTCTTC.

The chain recombines TRBV6-5 with TRBJ2-1, with 9 nucleotides matching TRBD1. This CDR3 is 14 amino acids long. The trim removed 5 bases at V and 9 bases at J, leaving 8 bases unmatched. The germline V gene encodes CDR1 MNHEY and CDR2 SVGAGI. CDR3 sequence: CASSRDRVAAEQFF. CDR3 DNA: TGTGCCAGCAGTCGGGACAGGGTGGCCGCTGAGCAGTTCTTC.

The count of this clone is one. J is TRBJ1-4 and V is TRBV29-1, with a weak D call TRBD1 (5 bases). V lost 7 bases and J 4 bases, leaving 13 bases between the germline ends. CDR3 length: 13 amino acids. Germline V gives CDR1 SQVTM, CDR2 ANQGSEA. The CDR3 loop is CSGRQGGNEKLFF. The CDR3 DNA reads as TGCAGCGGCAGGCAGGGAGGTAATGAAAAACTGTTTTTT.